This T cell receptor beta chain was obtained from a study of shared clonotypes between healthy human individuals. Findings and limits, study-wide: Depth was large, yet rarefaction showed that sorted-subset sequencing was incomplete. Roughly 5.3% of naive CD4 clonotypes were common to a few donors.

This clone has only a few counts. Its antigen is unidentified. Every one of the donors was a Caucasian adult that lived in Nashville, Tennessee. A CD45RA+ naive subset and a CD45RA-negative memory subset were split from CD4+ cells. The data were produced by immunoSEQ multiplex PCR, yet TCRdb's version contains in-frame clones alone and is incomplete. In the table there are over a million clones, approximately 97% of which are singletons. The CDR3 spans 13 residues. Germline lookup yields CDR1 GTSNPN and CDR2 SVGIG (reference sequence). V was cut by 0 bases and J by 3 bases, with 9 bases left in between.

The clonotype originates from a man aged 25 to 45 in good health. This chain connects TRBV30 to TRBJ2-7; D may be TRBD1 (5 bases). The specimen sequenced was naive CD4+ T cells sorted from blood. Subset noted: CD45RA+ positively selected. CDR3 DNA sequence: TGTGCCTGGAGTGTAGCTCAGGGCTACGAGCAGTACTTC. It codes for CAWSVAQGYEQYF.